This T cell receptor (beta chain) was documented in a study of cytomegalovirus exposure and HLA in healthy donors (dated by TCRdb to about 2017). Looking at the study overall: The 500 to 800 repertoires of the first cohort and the roughly 120 validation repertoires were produced on the same platform, according to a later analysis. The aim of the study was to test whether cataloging public T cell receptors could identify signatures of past pathogen exposure. In addition to the first cohort of hundreds of subjects, a separate validation cohort of 120 different subjects was used. High-throughput TCR immunosequencing, statistical association of individual TCRs with disease status, and machine learning were combined to predict cytomegalovirus infection status. Study-wide conclusions, independent of this receptor: It was suggested by the authors that the approach could potentially be generalized to other disease states and immunological phenotypes. In vitro tests confirmed that three of the cytomegalovirus-associated TCR beta chains recognize cytomegalovirus antigens. Across donors, most TCR sequences were observed very rarely, whereas some public TCRs were present in many individuals. All 120 or so repertoires were used to score co-occurrence in the validation cohort in a later analysis, because that analysis had no HLA typing for the cohort. In the study, approximately 160 TCR beta chains were listed as associated with cytomegalovirus. In a later analysis, TCRs clustered in the first cohort were found to also tend to co-occur in the roughly 130 validation repertoires, with around 94% of cluster scores above 0. In both the original and validation cohorts, the classifier was reported to diagnose cytomegalovirus status with high specificity and sensitivity.

Library preparation employed the immunoSEQ multiplex PCR assay. In the source study's methods: To diagnose cytomegalovirus status from the catalog of TCR beta chain sequences, a statistical classification framework was built. Drawn from immuneACCESS, this table holds only the in-frame rearrangements with V and J called that TCRdb kept. Clones are partly lost; checked studies trace under half to an unresolved V gene and leave the rest unexplained. V and J calls and clone size come straight from that table; D and trimming were deduced from the DNA. The sample table records tens of thousands of clones; 90% to 95% of these occur just once. Jointly, the top ten make up about 3.6% of the sample. Worth noting for this clone: Its antigen is unknown. No quality values exist for individual bases; no much larger clone is one base distant.

The donors belonged to the validation cohort of under 150 subjects, which was separate from the 666-subject first cohort. Taken from the germline V gene, the CDR1 and CDR2 loops are MDHEN and SYDVKM. From cysteine to phenylalanine, the CDR3 is 15 amino acids long. Just CDR3 DNA is preserved here, 45 bases in frame from base 1. V loses 11 bases, J loses 2 bases, and the germline ends lie 20 bases apart. Material for sequencing was PBMCs. The sequence came from a woman younger than 45 in good health and CMV-seronegative. The V gene is TRBV28 and the J gene is TRBJ2-3; the D gene is perhaps TRBD2, on 6 matching bases. The sequenced DNA: TGTGCCGCGACACCTCCGGGACTTTTCACAGATACGCAGTATTTT. Translated, it reads CAATPPGLFTDTQYF.